This TCR beta chain is from a study of cytotoxic CD8 clonotypes in ibrutinib-treated CLL. Study details: Within the patient group, around twelve were relapsed/refractory and approximately 16 treatment-naive, and 17 were IGHV unmutated.

Profiling relied on immunoSEQ multiplex PCR, and the TCRdb table lists in-frame clones only, not all of them. The sample consists of roughly 42,000 clones, roughly 65% of them appearing once. By sample fraction, this clone is medium-sized. Germline V gives CDR1 MGHRA, CDR2 YSYEKL. Trimming cost V 0 bases and J 5 bases; bases outside gene matches: 17. The CDR3 contains 19 residues. This clonotype was obtained from a human donor with chronic lymphocytic leukemia. The chain combines TRBV4-1 with TRBJ2-7; 9 bases are shared with TRBD1. The source was PBMCs, collected at disease progression, from a patient treated with ibrutinib. In DNA, the CDR3 is TGCGCCAGCAGCCAAGATTCGGGGCATGGGGGACAGGGATGGCACGAGCAGTACTTC. It codes for CASSQDSGHGGQGWHEQYF.